This TCR beta chain was recorded in a study of CD8+CD57+ T cells in acquired aplastic anemia. For the study at large: The study obtained an average of roughly 3 ug of DNA from sorted CD4+ and CD8+ cells.

After removal of 2 bases from V and 5 bases from J, the junction contained 27 bases not matched to a gene. The CDR3 is 21 residues long. This clonotype was detected a few times. Its cognate antigen is unknown. Study outcomes and limitations: Controls did not differ significantly from patients in CD8+ Simpson's diversity. Both patients and controls carried the same twenty-nine CD8+ CDR3 sequences.

It was patients with CD8+CD57+ cell expansion by flow cytometry who were chosen for sequencing. As a group, the patients uniformly had severe acquired aplastic anemia. The template for TCR beta VDJ and CDR3 sequence profiling was genomic DNA. TCRdb processed the reads anew with MiXCR; each CDR3 protein has one entry. The sample carries tens of thousands of distinct CDR3 sequences, roughly 63% recorded once. This clonotype originated in a human donor with aplastic anemia. V gene TRBV12-3 or TRBV12-4 combines with J gene TRBJ2-7, with 7 bases lining up with TRBD2. Sample: sorted CD4+, CD8+, or CD8+CD57+ T cells (not recorded which) from PBMCs. The CDR3 spells CASSLLPLSSSYSPGRDEQYF. CDR3 sequence (DNA): TGTGCCAGCAGTTTACTACCTCTATCTAGCAGTTACTCTCCAGGGAGGGACGAGCAGTACTTC.